The 26 T cell receptor beta chains given below trace back to one sample, sequenced in a study of T cell responses to AZD1222 COVID-19 vaccine. Sequenced by immunoSEQ multiplex PCR; TCRdb stores in-frame clones only, minus some. Seen here are roughly 69,000 clones, 80% observed once, and the top ten hold 11% to 15%. The material was peripheral blood, obtained 28 days after the second AZD1222 dose. The receptor set was obtained from an adult who received the AZD1222 COVID-19 vaccine.

The V and J genes are TRBV5-1 and TRBJ2-1, with a possible D match to TRBD2 (7 bases). The V and J ends lost 4 bases and 4 bases respectively, with 18 bases between them. The germline V gene has CDR1 SGHRS and CDR2 YFSETQ. This CDR3 region has 16 residues. The CDR3 DNA follows: TGCGCCAGCAGCGTGGGAGGGGGACGCGAGTACAATGAGCAGTTCTTC. Protein: CASSVGGGREYNEQFF.

The rearrangement joins TRBV7-8 to TRBJ1-2; D not certain. V was shortened by 5 bases and J by 0 bases, with 19 bases between the two germline ends. The CDR3 totals 17 residues. CDR1 is SGHVS, CDR2 FQNEAQ, per germline. In DNA, the CDR3 is TGTGCCAGCAGCACCCAATACGAGGACCGATCTAACTATGGCTACACCTTC. Protein: CASSTQYEDRSNYGYTF.

The chain recombines TRBV9 with TRBJ2-7; no definite D call. Trimming left V 0 bases short and J 0 bases short, with 10 bases between. Germline V gene data show CDR1 as SGDLS and CDR2 as YYNGEE. The length of the CDR3 is 15 residues. In DNA, the CDR3 is TGTGCCAGCAGCGTAGCCCCAGGTGACTCCTACGAGCAGTACTTC. Amino acids: CASSVAPGDSYEQYF.

The chain uses TRBV7-9 and TRBJ1-5; 7 nucleotides match TRBD1. The CDR3 is 13 amino acids. CDR1 and CDR2 from the germline V gene are SEHNR and FQNEAQ (reference sequence). V lost 5 bases, J lost 4 bases, and 2 bases stayed unmatched. The CDR3 loop reads CASSVQGNQPQHF. For the CDR3, the DNA is TGTGCCAGCAGCGTACAGGGGAATCAGCCCCAGCATTTT.

The chain couples TRBV2 to TRBJ1-3, with a possible D match to TRBD1 (5 bases). Trimming stripped 3 bases from V and 3 bases from J, with 12 bases between. Germline V lookup: CDR1 SNHLY, CDR2 FYNNEI. The CDR3 covers 15 residues. CDR3 amino acids: CASSEGRAVGNTIYF. The DNA for the CDR3 is TGTGCCAGCAGTGAGGGCAGGGCTGTTGGAAACACCATATATTTT.

This rearrangement joins TRBV28 to TRBJ2-7, with 9 bases matching TRBD1. The CDR3 length is 14 residues. Germline V gene sequence: CDR1 MDHEN, CDR2 SYDVKM. V shed 2 bases, J shed 3 bases, and the junction held 2 bases outside the gene matches. This CDR3 reads CASSLGTGYYEQYF. CDR3 DNA: TGTGCCAGCAGTTTAGGGACAGGGTACTACGAGCAGTACTTC.

The chain uses TRBV5-1 and TRBJ1-1; D perhaps matches TRBD1 (5 bases). CDR3 length: 14 amino acids. Trimming shortened V by 7 bases and J by 4 bases, and 17 bases separated the two germline ends. The V gene's germline CDR1 is SGHRS and CDR2 YFSETQ. Here the CDR3 DNA reads TGCGCCAGCGGACGGGGGGAACCGGGCACTGAAGCTTTCTTT. Its translation is CASGRGEPGTEAFF.

This clone was counted once. This chain uses TRBV19 with TRBJ1-5; TRBD1 matches 7 bases. This CDR3 contains 14 residues. The V gene's germline CDR1 is LNHDA and CDR2 SQIVND (reference sequence). The J segment lost 5 bases and the V segment lost 5 bases, leaving 6 bases of the junction unmatched. This chain's CDR3 is CASSPDRDYQPQHF. In DNA, the CDR3 is TGTGCCAGTAGTCCAGACAGGGATTATCAGCCCCAGCATTTT.

This clone was seen only a few times. The chain links TRBV7-2 to TRBJ1-6, with D perhaps matching TRBD1 (5 bases). The CDR3 is made up of 18 amino acids. Germline lookup yields CDR1 SGHTA and CDR2 FQGNSA. V was pared by 0 bases and J by 3 bases, with 15 bases between. The CDR3 nucleotides read TGTGCCAGCAGCTTAGCTACCCTAGACAGCCTCTATAATTCACCCCTCCACTTT. It codes for CASSLATLDSLYNSPLHF.

The V and J genes are TRBV18 and TRBJ2-1; 13 bases are shared with TRBD2. The trim removed 3 bases at V and 4 bases at J, leaving 6 bases unmatched. The germline CDR1 and CDR2 sequences are KGHSH and LQKENI. The CDR3 spans 17 residues. CDR3 DNA sequence: TGTGCCAGCTCACCGCGGACTAGCGGGGGCCCGTACAATGAGCAGTTCTTC. The encoded protein is CASSPRTSGGPYNEQFF.

This chain links TRBV18 with TRBJ1-1, with TRBD1 matching 7 bases. The length of the CDR3 is 15 residues. Germline values: CDR1 KGHSH, CDR2 LQKENI. The trim removed 3 bases at V and 8 bases at J, leaving 12 bases unmatched. CDR3 bases: TGTGCCAGCTCACCCCAACAGGGGCCGGTCTTGGAAGCTTTCTTT. It is translated as CASSPQQGPVLEAFF.

This rearrangement joins TRBV28 to TRBJ1-5; D unresolved. The CDR3 spans 13 residues. Per the germline V gene, CDR1 is MDHEN and CDR2 is SYDVKM. Trimming cost V 3 bases and J 3 bases, with 6 bases left between them. DNA of the CDR3: TGTGCCAGCAGTTTGATATACAATCAGCCCCAGCATTTT. Its protein is CASSLIYNQPQHF.

This chain uses TRBV4-1 with TRBJ1-3; D is uncertain. The length of the CDR3 is 17 residues. CDR1 MGHRA and CDR2 YSYEKL come from the germline V gene. The germline V and J ends were trimmed by 5 bases and 2 bases, with 19 bases remaining between them. CDR3 loop: CASSRLFLTSAGNTIYF. For the CDR3, the DNA is TGCGCCAGCAGCAGATTATTCCTCACCTCGGCTGGAAACACCATATATTTT.

This clone came up once. The chain combines TRBV7-9 with TRBJ2-3; tentatively, D is TRBD1 or TRBD2 (6 bases each). The V and J ends lost 0 bases and 2 bases respectively, with 21 bases between them. CDR3 length: 19 residues. Germline V gene sequence: CDR1 SEHNR, CDR2 FQNEAQ (reference sequence). CDR3 coding DNA: TGTGCCAGCAGCTTAGCGCTAACCATAACAGGGAGGTCCACAGATACGCAGTATTTT. Translated: CASSLALTITGRSTDTQYF.

The chain employs TRBV28 and TRBJ1-1; D ambiguous. Germline V gives CDR1 MDHEN, CDR2 SYDVKM. The length of the CDR3 is 14 residues. V was trimmed by 5 bases and J by 1 base, leaving 11 bases between them. CDR3 DNA: TGTGCCAGCAGTGGTACTAGAGGGAACACTGAAGCTTTCTTT. Protein: CASSGTRGNTEAFF.

The genes are TRBV9 and TRBJ1-1, with unresolved D. There are 17 residues in the CDR3. Germline lookup yields CDR1 SGDLS and CDR2 YYNGEE. Trimming took off 0 bases at V and 3 bases at J, with 18 bases between the two ends. The CDR3 protein is CASSVVLTSDGDTEAFF. DNA of the CDR3: TGTGCCAGCAGCGTAGTCCTTACATCCGACGGGGACACTGAAGCTTTCTTT.

The V gene is TRBV19, the J gene TRBJ1-2; no clear D. Germline CDR1 reads LNHDA; CDR2 reads SQIVND (reference sequence). The germline V and J ends were trimmed by 4 bases and 5 bases, with 14 bases remaining between them. The CDR3 totals 14 residues. The CDR3, as DNA: TGTGCCAGTAGTAACCAATACAGCGCTTATGGCTACACCTTC. This gives the protein CASSNQYSAYGYTF.

J is TRBJ2-5 and V is TRBV7-3, with 8 bases identical to TRBD1. Germline CDR1 reads SGHTA; CDR2 reads FQGTGA. Trimming removed 5 bases from V and 5 bases from J; junction bases left unmatched: 10. CDR3 size: 15 residues. CDR3 loop: CASSPRTGWPETQYF. In DNA, the CDR3 is TGTGCCAGCAGCCCTCGGACAGGGTGGCCGGAGACCCAGTACTTC.

The table lists this clone with a few counts. Mismatch with germline at one junction end may stem from a read error. The chain employs TRBV7-7 and TRBJ2-3; no definite D call. The germline V gene encodes CDR1 SSHAT and CDR2 FNYEAQ (reference sequence). This CDR3 is built from 13 residues. CDR3 DNA: TGTGCTAGCAGCTCGGCCCGCACAGATACGCAGTATTTT. It yields the protein CASSSARTDTQYF.

Concerning this clone itself: One end of the junction varies from germline; a read error may be responsible. V is TRBV10-3 and J is TRBJ1-1; D might be TRBD1 (5 bases). This CDR3 is 14 amino acids long. Germline V CDR1 and CDR2: ENHRY, SYGVKD. The CDR3 nucleotides read TGTGCCATCAGTGAGTCACGGGGGAACTCTGAAGCTTTCTTT. Translating it yields CAISESRGNSEAFF.

The gene calls are TRBV15 and TRBJ1-1; 7 bases are a match to TRBD1. Losses at the gene ends were 0 bases for V and 6 bases for J; bases not matched to a gene: 4. The CDR3 is 14 amino acids. The V gene's germline CDR1 is LNHNV and CDR2 YYDKDF (reference sequence). The CDR3 nucleotides read TGTGCCACCAGCAGAGATGGACAGGCTTCTGAAGCTTTCTTT. Encoded protein: CATSRDGQASEAFF.

There are a few counts of this clone. The J gene is TRBJ1-2, the V gene TRBV7-2; 8 bases align to TRBD1. V trimming: 6 bases; J trimming: 4 bases; junction bases outside the gene matches: 7. The CDR3 covers 14 residues. Germline V lookup: CDR1 SGHTA, CDR2 FQGNSA. The CDR3 sequence is CASRPSGGVYGYTF. CDR3 bases: TGTGCCAGCAGGCCATCAGGGGGCGTCTATGGCTACACCTTC. Based on the CDR3 plus reference TRBV7-2 and TRBJ1-2, the full variable domain is GAGVSQSPSNKVTEKGKDVELRCDPISGHTALYWYRQSLGQGLEFLIYFQGNSAPDKSGLPSDRFSAERTGGSVSTLTIQRTQQEDSAVYLCASRPSGGVYGYTFGSGTRLTVV.

V gene TRBV28 combines with J gene TRBJ1-5, with 8 bases that match TRBD1. After removal of 9 bases from V and 4 bases from J, the junction contained 14 bases not matched to a gene. The CDR3 covers 16 residues. Germline CDR1 reads MDHEN; CDR2 reads SYDVKM. CDR3 coding DNA: TGTGCCAGTTACTCCGGGACAGGCCTTCTTAATCAGCCCCAGCATTTT. Translation gives CASYSGTGLLNQPQHF. Together with reference TRBV28 and TRBJ1-5, the CDR3 gives the full variable domain: DVKVTQSSRYLVKRTGEKVFLECVQDMDHENMFWYRQDPGLGLRLIYFSYDVKMKEKGDIPEGYSVSREKKERFSLILESASTNQTSMYLCASYSGTGLLNQPQHFGDGTRLSIL.

The gene calls are TRBV11-3 and TRBJ2-2; D is ambiguous. CDR1 and CDR2 from the germline V gene are SGHNT and YENEEA. The CDR3 sequence is 12 residues long. The V and J ends lost 4 bases and 4 bases respectively, with 4 bases between them. CDR3 sequence reads: CASSYPTGELFF. The CDR3 coding sequence is TGTGCCAGCAGCTACCCCACCGGGGAGCTGTTTTTT.

The gene calls are TRBV12-3 or TRBV12-4 and TRBJ2-7; no reliable D call. The ends were cut back, 3 bases at V and 6 bases at J, with 12 bases in the middle. The CDR3 has 13 residues. Here the CDR3 DNA reads TGTGCCAGCAGTTTGAGGTCGTCAGGCGAGCAGTACTTC. Its translation is CASSLRSSGEQYF.

This chain connects TRBV5-1 to TRBJ1-4; D not certain. V lost 0 bases, J lost 6 bases, and 6 bases lay in between. The CDR3 runs to 13 residues. The germline V gene encodes CDR1 SGHRS and CDR2 YFSETQ. The CDR3 here is CASSLAPDEKLFF. Here the CDR3 DNA reads TGCGCCAGCAGCTTGGCTCCGGATGAAAAACTGTTTTTT. Filled out from reference TRBV5-1 and TRBJ1-4, the complete variable domain reads KAGVTQTPRYLIKTRGQQVTLSCSPISGHRSVSWYQQTPGQGLQFLFEYFSETQRNKGNFPGRFSGRQFSNSRSEMNVSTLELGDSALYLCASSLAPDEKLFFGSGTQLSVL.